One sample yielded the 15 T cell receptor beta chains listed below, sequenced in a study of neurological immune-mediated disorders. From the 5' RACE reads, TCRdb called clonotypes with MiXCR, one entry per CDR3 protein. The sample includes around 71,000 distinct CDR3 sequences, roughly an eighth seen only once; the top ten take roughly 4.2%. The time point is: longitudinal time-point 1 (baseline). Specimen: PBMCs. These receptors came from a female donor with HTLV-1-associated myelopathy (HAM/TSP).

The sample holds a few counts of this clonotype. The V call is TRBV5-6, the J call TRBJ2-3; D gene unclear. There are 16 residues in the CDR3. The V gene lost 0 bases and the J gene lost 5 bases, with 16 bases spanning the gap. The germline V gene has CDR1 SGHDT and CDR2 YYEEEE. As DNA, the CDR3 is TGTGCCAGCAGCTTGGCGTCCGGGCCACCCGTAGATACGCAGTATTTT. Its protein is CASSLASGPPVDTQYF.

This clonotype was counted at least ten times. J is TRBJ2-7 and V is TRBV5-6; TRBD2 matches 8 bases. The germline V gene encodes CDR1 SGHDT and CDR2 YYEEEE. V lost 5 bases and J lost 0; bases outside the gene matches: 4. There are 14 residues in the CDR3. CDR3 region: CASRLAGSSYEQYF. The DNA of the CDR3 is TGTGCCAGCAGATTAGCGGGGAGCTCCTACGAGCAGTACTTC. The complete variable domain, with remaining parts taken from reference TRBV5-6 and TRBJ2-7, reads DAGVTQSPTHLIKTRGQQVTLRCSPKSGHDTVSWYQQALGQGPQFIFQYYEEEERQRGNFPDRFSGHQFPNYSSELNVNALLLGDSALYLCASRLAGSSYEQYFGPGTRLTVT.

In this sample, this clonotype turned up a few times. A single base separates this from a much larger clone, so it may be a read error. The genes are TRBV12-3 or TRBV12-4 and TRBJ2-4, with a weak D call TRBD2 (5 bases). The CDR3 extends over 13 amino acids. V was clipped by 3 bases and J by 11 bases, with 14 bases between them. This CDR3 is CASSFLGAVLQYF. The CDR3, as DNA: TGTGCCAGCAGTTTTCTCGGAGCGGTCCTTCAGTACTTC.

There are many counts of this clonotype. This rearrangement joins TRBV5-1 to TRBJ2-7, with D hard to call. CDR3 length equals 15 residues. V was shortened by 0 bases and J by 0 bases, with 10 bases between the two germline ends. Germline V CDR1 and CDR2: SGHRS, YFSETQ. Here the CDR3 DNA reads TGCGCCAGCAGCTTGGGAGGATTTCCCTCCTACGAGCAGTACTTC. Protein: CASSLGGFPSYEQYF.

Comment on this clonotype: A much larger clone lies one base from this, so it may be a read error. DNA for the CDR3: TGTGCCAGCAGTTTACCACCCCTGGCTTACCAGTACTTC. Translation: CASSLPPLAYQYF. This rearrangement joins TRBV28 to TRBJ2-5; no reliable D call. This CDR3 spans 13 amino acids. The germline CDR1 and CDR2 sequences are MDHEN and SYDVKM. V lost 2 bases, J lost 10 bases, and 14 bases lay in between.

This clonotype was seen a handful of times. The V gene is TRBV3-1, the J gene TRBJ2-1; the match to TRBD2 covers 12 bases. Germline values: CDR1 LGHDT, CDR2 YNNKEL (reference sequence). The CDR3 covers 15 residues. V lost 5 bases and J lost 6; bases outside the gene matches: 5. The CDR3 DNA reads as TGTGCCAGCAGCTCACTAGCGGGGGGACCCAATGAGCAGTTCTTC. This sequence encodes CASSSLAGGPNEQFF.

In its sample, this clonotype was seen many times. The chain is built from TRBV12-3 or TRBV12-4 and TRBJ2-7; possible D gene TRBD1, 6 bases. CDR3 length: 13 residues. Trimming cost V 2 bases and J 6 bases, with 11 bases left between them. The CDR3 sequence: CASSLLQGTEQYF. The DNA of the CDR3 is TGTGCCAGCAGTTTATTACAGGGAACCGAGCAGTACTTC.

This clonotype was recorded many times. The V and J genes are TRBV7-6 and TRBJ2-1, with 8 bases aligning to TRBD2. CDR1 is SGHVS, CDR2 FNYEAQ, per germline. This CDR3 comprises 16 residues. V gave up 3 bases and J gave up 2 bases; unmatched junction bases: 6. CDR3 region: CASSLLAGGAYNEQFF. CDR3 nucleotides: TGTGCCAGCAGCTTGCTAGCCGGGGGGGCCTACAATGAGCAGTTCTTC.

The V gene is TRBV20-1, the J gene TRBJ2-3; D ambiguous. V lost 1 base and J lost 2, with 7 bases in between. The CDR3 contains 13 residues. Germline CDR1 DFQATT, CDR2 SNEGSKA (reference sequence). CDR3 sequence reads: CSARVTITDTQYF. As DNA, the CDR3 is TGCAGTGCTAGAGTTACAATCACAGATACGCAGTATTTT.

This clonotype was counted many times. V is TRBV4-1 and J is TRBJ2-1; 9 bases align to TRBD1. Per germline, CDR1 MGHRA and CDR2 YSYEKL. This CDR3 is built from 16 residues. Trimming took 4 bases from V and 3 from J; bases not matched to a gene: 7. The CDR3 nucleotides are TGCGCCAGCAGCCGAAAGAGGACAGGGGACTACAATGAGCAGTTCTTC. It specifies CASSRKRTGDYNEQFF.

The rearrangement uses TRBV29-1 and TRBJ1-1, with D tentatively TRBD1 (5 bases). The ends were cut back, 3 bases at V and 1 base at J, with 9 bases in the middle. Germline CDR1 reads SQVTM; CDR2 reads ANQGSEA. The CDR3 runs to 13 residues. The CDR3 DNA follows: TGCAGCGTTGAGCCAGGGTCGAACACTGAAGCTTTCTTT. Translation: CSVEPGSNTEAFF.

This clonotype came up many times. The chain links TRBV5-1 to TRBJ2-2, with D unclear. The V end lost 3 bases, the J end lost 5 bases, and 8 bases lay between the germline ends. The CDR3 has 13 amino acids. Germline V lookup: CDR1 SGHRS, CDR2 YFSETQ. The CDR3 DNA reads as TGCGCCAGCAGCTCGGACGGAACCGGGGAGCTGTTTTTT. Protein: CASSSDGTGELFF.

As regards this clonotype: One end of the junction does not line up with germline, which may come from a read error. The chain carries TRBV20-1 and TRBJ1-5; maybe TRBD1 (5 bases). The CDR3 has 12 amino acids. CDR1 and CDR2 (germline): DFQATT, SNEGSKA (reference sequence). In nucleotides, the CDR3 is TGCAGTGCTAGAGCGGGGACGCAGCCCCAGAATTTC. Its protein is CSARAGTQPQNF.

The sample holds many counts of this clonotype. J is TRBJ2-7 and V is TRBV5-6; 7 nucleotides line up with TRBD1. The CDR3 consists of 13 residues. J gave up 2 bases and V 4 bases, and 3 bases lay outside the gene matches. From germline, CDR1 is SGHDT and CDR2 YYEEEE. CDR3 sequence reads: CASSRDSTYEQYF. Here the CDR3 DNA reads TGTGCCAGCAGCCGGGACAGCACCTACGAGCAGTACTTC.

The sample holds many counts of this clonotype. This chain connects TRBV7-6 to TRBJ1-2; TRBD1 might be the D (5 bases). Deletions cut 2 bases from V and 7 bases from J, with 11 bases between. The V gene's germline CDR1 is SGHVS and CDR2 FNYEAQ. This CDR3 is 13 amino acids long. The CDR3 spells CASSLLREGGYTF. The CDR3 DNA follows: TGTGCCAGCAGCTTACTCAGGGAGGGTGGCTACACCTTC.